This T cell receptor (beta chain) was captured by sequencing in a study of T cell responses to AZD1222 COVID-19 vaccine. Study background: Second-dose recipients at about 4 or about 12 weeks were treated as one pooled group. General study points: Spike-specific TCR breadth and depth both grew after two AZD1222 doses. Repertoire collection took place solely once the T cell response had peaked. Baseline serostatus was positive in only a handful of AZD1222 recipients.

V shed 6 bases and J shed 0 bases, with 12 bases lying between them. Germline CDR1 and CDR2: LGHDT and YNNKEL (reference sequence). The length of the CDR3 is 15 residues. Data came from immunoSEQ multiplex PCR; TCRdb stores just in-frame clones and leaves some out. The sample holds 100,000 to 150,000 clones, roughly 88% seen once. For this clone: Its antigen remains unknown.

The receptor was derived from an adult in good health. The starting material was peripheral blood, obtained on day 0 of AZD1222 vaccination. V gene TRBV3-1 (or the pseudogene TRBV3-2) combines with J gene TRBJ2-1; a possible D gene is TRBD2 (6 bases). The CDR3 is CASRAAGSSYNEQFF. CDR3 bases: TGTGCCAGCAGAGCGGCGGGGAGCTCCTACAATGAGCAGTTCTTC.